This passage covers 15 T cell receptor beta chains from one sample sequenced in a study of shared clonotypes between healthy human individuals. Assay: immunoSEQ multiplex PCR; the TCRdb copy retains only in-frame clones and omits some. This sample has 2 million to 2.5 million clones, with around 95% found just once. The material sequenced was naive CD4+ T cells sorted from blood. Subset of the sample: CD45RA+ positively selected. These receptors were obtained from a man between 18 and 29 years old in good health.

This chain joins TRBV2 and TRBJ2-3; 12 bases match TRBD1. Per the germline V gene, CDR1 is SNHLY and CDR2 is FYNNEI. V dropped 6 bases and J dropped 2; count of bases not matched to a gene: 24. This CDR3 is built from 22 residues. In nucleotides, the CDR3 is TGTGCCAGCAGAGAACCCCGGGGACAGGGGGCCTCTCAGGAGCGAACCACAGATACGCAGTATTTT. This sequence encodes CASREPRGQGASQERTTDTQYF.

The V gene is TRBV6-1, the J gene TRBJ1-6; D possibly corresponds to TRBD1 (6 bases). The V gene's germline CDR1 is MNHNS and CDR2 SASEGT. The CDR3 is 15 amino acids. Trimming left V 0 bases short and J 10 bases short, with 13 bases between. CDR3 sequence reads: CASSEAGRGRSPLHF. The CDR3 nucleotides read TGTGCCAGCAGTGAAGCAGGCAGGGGTAGGTCACCCCTCCACTTT.

This chain joins TRBV7-2 and TRBJ1-3, with D possibly matching TRBD1 (6 bases). Germline assignment: CDR1 SGHTA and CDR2 FQGNSA. V gave up 5 bases and J gave up 0 bases, with 14 bases separating them. This CDR3 is 16 amino acids long. This CDR3 is CASSQNRAFSGNTIYF. The CDR3 DNA follows: TGTGCCAGCAGCCAAAACAGGGCCTTCTCTGGAAACACCATATATTTT. Full variable domain (outside the CDR3, taken from reference TRBV7-2 and TRBJ1-3): GAGVSQSPSNKVTEKGKDVELRCDPISGHTALYWYRQSLGQGLEFLIYFQGNSAPDKSGLPSDRFSAERTGGSVSTLTIQRTQQEDSAVYLCASSQNRAFSGNTIYFGEGSWLTVV.

The chain employs TRBV28 and TRBJ2-7; 7 nucleotides agree with TRBD1. Germline V CDR1 and CDR2: MDHEN, SYDVKM. The CDR3 contains 16 residues. V lost 4 bases and J lost 5; bases outside the gene matches: 14. This CDR3 is CASSSPRQGSKDEQYF. The CDR3 DNA sequence: TGTGCCAGCAGTTCGCCACGACAGGGTTCAAAGGACGAGCAGTACTTC.

This sequence joins TRBV7-8 and TRBJ2-1, with TRBD1 matching 8 bases. The CDR3 is made up of 14 amino acids. Germline CDR1 is SGHVS and CDR2 is FQNEAQ. The junction had 12 bases not matched to a gene; V was cut back by 5 bases and J by 12 bases. The CDR3 spells CASSELDRGVRQFF. The CDR3, as DNA: TGTGCCAGCAGCGAGCTCGACAGGGGCGTTCGGCAGTTCTTC. The full variable domain, rest sourced from reference TRBV7-8 and TRBJ2-1, is GAGVSQSPRYKVAKRGQDVALRCDPISGHVSLFWYQQALGQGPEFLTYFQNEAQLDKSGLPSDRFFAERPEGSVSTLKIQRTQQEDSAVYLCASSELDRGVRQFFGPGTRLTVL.

The rearrangement uses TRBV6-6 and TRBJ2-5; D is perhaps TRBD1 (6 bases). The V end lost 2 bases, the J end lost 13 bases, and 26 bases lay between the germline ends. The CDR3 has 16 residues. Germline V gene data show CDR1 as MNHNY and CDR2 as SVGAGI (reference sequence). The CDR3 loop reads CASSYLPVQGYDDGYF. DNA for the CDR3: TGTGCCAGCAGTTACCTTCCGGTCCAGGGGTATGACGACGGGTACTTC.

Notes on this clone: In the same sample, other DNA sequences code for this CDR3. The chain is built from TRBV5-1 and TRBJ2-7; tentatively, D is TRBD1 (6 bases). This CDR3 region has 15 residues. Trimming left V 2 bases short and J 0 bases short, with 12 bases between. Germline lookup yields CDR1 SGHRS and CDR2 YFSETQ. The CDR3: CASSFGTSSSYEQYF. In DNA form, the CDR3 reads TGCGCCAGCAGCTTCGGGACATCGAGCTCCTACGAGCAGTACTTC.

The chain combines TRBV6-6 with TRBJ1-3; D is possibly TRBD1 (5 bases). This CDR3 region has 14 residues. Trimming cost V 7 bases and J 0 bases, with 10 bases left between them. Germline loops: CDR1 MNHNY, CDR2 SVGAGI (reference sequence). The CDR3 region is CASIRQSSGNTIYF. The CDR3 nucleotides read TGTGCCAGCATCAGACAGAGCTCTGGAAACACCATATATTTT.

Comments on this clone: An end of the junction does not agree with germline; a read error may underlie this. J is TRBJ2-7 and V is TRBV5-8; 10 bases align to TRBD1. This CDR3 is 11 amino acids long. The germline gives CDR1 SGHTS, CDR2 YDEGEE. In nucleotides, the CDR3 is TGTGCCAGCAGCTCGCAGGACAGGGGGGACTTC. Translating gives CASSSQDRGDF.

This sequence joins TRBV2 and TRBJ2-2; the match to TRBD2 covers 11 bases. Looked up from germline, CDR1 is SNHLY and CDR2 is FYNNEI. Trimming took 7 bases from V and 1 from J; bases not matched to a gene: 5. The CDR3 is 16 residues long. In nucleotides, the CDR3 is TGTGCCAGCAATCTAGCGGGAGGCCTGAACACCGGGGAGCTGTTTTTT. Its protein is CASNLAGGLNTGELFF.

The chain's CDR3 is CASRVVGSGSTYEQYF. DNA of the CDR3: TGCGCCAGCCGGGTCGTCGGGAGCGGGAGTACCTACGAGCAGTACTTC. The chain joins TRBV10-1 to TRBJ2-7, with TRBD2 identical over 8 bases. The CDR3 totals 16 residues. V gave up 8 bases and J gave up 2 bases; unmatched junction bases: 14. Germline-derived CDR1 and CDR2 are WNHNN and SYGVQD (reference sequence).

The chain recombines TRBV5-1 with TRBJ2-7, with 8 positions matching TRBD2. Per the germline V gene, CDR1 is SGHRS and CDR2 is YFSETQ. Trimming at V came to 0 bases and at J to 6 bases, leaving 5 bases not matched to a gene. CDR3 length equals 14 residues. The CDR3: CASSLAAGGSEQYF. In DNA, the CDR3 is TGCGCCAGCAGCTTGGCGGCGGGAGGCAGCGAGCAGTACTTC. Filled out from reference TRBV5-1 and TRBJ2-7, the complete variable domain reads KAGVTQTPRYLIKTRGQQVTLSCSPISGHRSVSWYQQTPGQGLQFLFEYFSETQRNKGNFPGRFSGRQFSNSRSEMNVSTLELGDSALYLCASSLAAGGSEQYFGPGTRLTVT.

This clone has a count of ten or more. The rearrangement links TRBV11-2 to TRBJ1-4, with D unresolved. V was shortened by 5 bases and J by 7 bases, with 11 bases between the two germline ends. The germline CDR1 and CDR2 sequences are SGHAT and FQNNGV. This CDR3 is 13 amino acids long. The CDR3 DNA reads TGTGCCAGCAGCCCCTCGGGGAGTGAAAAACTGTTTTTT. It yields the protein CASSPSGSEKLFF.

The J gene is TRBJ1-1, the V gene TRBV18, with D tentatively TRBD1 (5 bases). The CDR3 is made up of 19 amino acids. V was trimmed by 4 bases and J by 1 base, leaving 25 bases between them. Germline V gene lookup returns CDR1 KGHSH and CDR2 LQKENI. CDR3 DNA: TGTGCCAGCTCACGAAGAGGGAGGGGTGAGATTGCGCGGAACACTGAAGCTTTCTTT. Encoded protein: CASSRRGRGEIARNTEAFF.

The chain carries TRBV5-4 and TRBJ1-4, with D possibly TRBD1 on 6 matching bases. V shed 5 bases and J shed 5 bases, with 10 bases lying between them. CDR3 length equals 13 residues. CDR1 SGHNT and CDR2 YYREEE come from the germline V gene (reference sequence). The CDR3 bases are TGTGCCAGCAGTTACGGACAGAATGAAAAACTGTTTTTT. Protein: CASSYGQNEKLFF.